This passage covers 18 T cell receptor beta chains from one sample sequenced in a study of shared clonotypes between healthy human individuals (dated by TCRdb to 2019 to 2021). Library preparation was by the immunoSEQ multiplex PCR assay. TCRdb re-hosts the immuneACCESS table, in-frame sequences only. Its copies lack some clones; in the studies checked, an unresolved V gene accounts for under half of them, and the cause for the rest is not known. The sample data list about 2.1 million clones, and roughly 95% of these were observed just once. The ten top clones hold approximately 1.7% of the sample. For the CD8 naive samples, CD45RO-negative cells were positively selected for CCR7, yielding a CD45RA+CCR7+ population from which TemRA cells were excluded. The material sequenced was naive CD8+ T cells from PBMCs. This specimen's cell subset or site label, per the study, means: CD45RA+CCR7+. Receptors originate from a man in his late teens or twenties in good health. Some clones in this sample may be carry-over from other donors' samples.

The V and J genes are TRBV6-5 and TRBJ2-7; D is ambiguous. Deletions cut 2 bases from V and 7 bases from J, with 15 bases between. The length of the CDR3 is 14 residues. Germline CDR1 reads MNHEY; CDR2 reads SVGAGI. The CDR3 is CASSYPGFPEEQYF. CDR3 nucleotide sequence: TGTGCCAGCAGTTACCCCGGGTTCCCGGAGGAGCAGTACTTC.

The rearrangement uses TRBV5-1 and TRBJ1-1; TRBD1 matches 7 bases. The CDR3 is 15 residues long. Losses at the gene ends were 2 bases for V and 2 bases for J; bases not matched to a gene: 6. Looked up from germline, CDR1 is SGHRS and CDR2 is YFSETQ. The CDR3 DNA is TGCGCCAGCAGCTTCCGGGACAGCGAAAACACTGAAGCTTTCTTT. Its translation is CASSFRDSENTEAFF.

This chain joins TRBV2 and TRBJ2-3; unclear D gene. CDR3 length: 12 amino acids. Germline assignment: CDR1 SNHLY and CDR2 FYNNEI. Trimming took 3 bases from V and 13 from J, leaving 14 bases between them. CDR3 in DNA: TGTGCCAGCAGTGAGGGCAGCCGATCGGAGTATTTT. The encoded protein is CASSEGSRSEYF.

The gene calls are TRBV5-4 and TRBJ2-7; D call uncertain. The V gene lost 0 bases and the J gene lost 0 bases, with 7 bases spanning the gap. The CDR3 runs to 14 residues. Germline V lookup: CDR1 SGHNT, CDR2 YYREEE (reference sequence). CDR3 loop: CASSLDSYSYEQYF. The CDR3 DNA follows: TGTGCCAGCAGCTTGGACAGCTACTCCTACGAGCAGTACTTC.

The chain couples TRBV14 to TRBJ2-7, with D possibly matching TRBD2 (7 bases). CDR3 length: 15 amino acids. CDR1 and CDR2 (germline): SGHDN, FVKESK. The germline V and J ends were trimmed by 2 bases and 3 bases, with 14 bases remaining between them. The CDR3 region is CASSQTGGQIYEQYF. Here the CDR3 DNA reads TGTGCCAGCAGCCAAACCGGGGGGCAAATCTACGAGCAGTACTTC.

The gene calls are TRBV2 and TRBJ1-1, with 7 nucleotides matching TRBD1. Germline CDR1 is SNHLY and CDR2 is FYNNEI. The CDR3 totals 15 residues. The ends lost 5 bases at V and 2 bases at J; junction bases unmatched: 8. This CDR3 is CASSYATGHNTEAFF. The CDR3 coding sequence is TGTGCCAGCAGTTACGCGACAGGGCACAACACTGAAGCTTTCTTT. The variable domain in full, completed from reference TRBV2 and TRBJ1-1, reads EPEVTQTPSHQVTQMGQEVILRCVPISNHLYFYWYRQILGQKVEFLVSFYNNEISEKSEIFDDQFSVERPDGSNFTLKIRSTKLEDSAMYFCASSYATGHNTEAFFGQGTRLTVV.

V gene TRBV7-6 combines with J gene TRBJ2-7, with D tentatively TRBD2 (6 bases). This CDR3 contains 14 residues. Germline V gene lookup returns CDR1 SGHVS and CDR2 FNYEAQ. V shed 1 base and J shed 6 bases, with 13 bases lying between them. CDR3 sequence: CASSLDATSSEQYF. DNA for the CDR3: TGTGCCAGCAGCTTAGATGCTACTAGCTCCGAGCAGTACTTC.

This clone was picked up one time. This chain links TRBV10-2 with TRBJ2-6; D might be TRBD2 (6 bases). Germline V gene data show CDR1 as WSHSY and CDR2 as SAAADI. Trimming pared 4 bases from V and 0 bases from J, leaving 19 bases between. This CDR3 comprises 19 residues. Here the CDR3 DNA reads TGCGCCAGCAGTGGCGGGAACACAGGACGAAGCTCTGGGGCCAACGTCCTGACTTTC. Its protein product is CASSGGNTGRSSGANVLTF.

The CDR3 here is CASSYLLPGTGVEQYF. The CDR3 nucleotides are TGTGCCAGCAGTTACTTACTCCCCGGGACAGGGGTCGAGCAGTACTTC. This sequence joins TRBV6-5 and TRBJ2-7, with 10 bases that match TRBD1. Trimming took 1 base from V and 6 from J; bases not matched to a gene: 9. Germline V gene data show CDR1 as MNHEY and CDR2 as SVGAGI. The CDR3 extends over 16 amino acids.

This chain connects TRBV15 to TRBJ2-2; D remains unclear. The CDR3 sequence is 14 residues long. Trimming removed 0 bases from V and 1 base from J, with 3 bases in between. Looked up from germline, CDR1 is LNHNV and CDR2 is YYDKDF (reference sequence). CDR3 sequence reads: CATSRDENTGELFF. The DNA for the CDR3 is TGTGCCACCAGCAGAGATGAGAACACCGGGGAGCTGTTTTTT.

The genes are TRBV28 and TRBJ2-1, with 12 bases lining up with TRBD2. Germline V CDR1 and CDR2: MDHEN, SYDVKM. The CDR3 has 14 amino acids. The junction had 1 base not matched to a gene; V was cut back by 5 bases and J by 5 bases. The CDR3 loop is CASSRTSGNNEQFF. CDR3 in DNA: TGTGCCAGCAGTCGGACTAGCGGGAACAATGAGCAGTTCTTC.

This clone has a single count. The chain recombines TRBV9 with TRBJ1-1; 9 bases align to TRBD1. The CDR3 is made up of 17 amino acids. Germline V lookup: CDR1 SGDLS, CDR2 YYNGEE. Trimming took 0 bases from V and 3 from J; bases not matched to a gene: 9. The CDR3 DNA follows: TGTGCCAGCAGCGTAGATGGACAGGGGATTCGATACACTGAAGCTTTCTTT. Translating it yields CASSVDGQGIRYTEAFF.

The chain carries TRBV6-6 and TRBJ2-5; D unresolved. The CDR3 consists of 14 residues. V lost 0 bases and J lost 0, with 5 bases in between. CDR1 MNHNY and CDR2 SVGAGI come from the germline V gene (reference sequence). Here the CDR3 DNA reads TGTGCCAGCAGTTACTCGACGGACCAAGAGACCCAGTACTTC. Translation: CASSYSTDQETQYF.

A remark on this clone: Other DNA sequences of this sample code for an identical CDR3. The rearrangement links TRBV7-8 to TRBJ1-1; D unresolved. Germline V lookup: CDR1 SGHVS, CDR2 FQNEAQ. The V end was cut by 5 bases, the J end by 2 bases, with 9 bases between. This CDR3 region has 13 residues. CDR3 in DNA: TGTGCCAGCAGCCCAAGCCCTAACACTGAAGCTTTCTTT. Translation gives CASSPSPNTEAFF.

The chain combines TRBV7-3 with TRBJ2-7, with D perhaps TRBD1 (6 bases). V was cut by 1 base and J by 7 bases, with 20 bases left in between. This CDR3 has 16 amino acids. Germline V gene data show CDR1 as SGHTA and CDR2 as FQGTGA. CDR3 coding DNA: TGTGCCAGCAGCTTAAATCCAGGGGCCCAGGCACAAGAGCAGTACTTC. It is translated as CASSLNPGAQAQEQYF. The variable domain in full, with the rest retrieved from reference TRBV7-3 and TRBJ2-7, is GAGVSQTPSNKVTEKGKYVELRCDPISGHTALYWYRQSLGQGPEFLIYFQGTGAADDSGLPNDRFFAVRPEGSVSTLKIQRTERGDSAVYLCASSLNPGAQAQEQYFGPGTRLTVT.

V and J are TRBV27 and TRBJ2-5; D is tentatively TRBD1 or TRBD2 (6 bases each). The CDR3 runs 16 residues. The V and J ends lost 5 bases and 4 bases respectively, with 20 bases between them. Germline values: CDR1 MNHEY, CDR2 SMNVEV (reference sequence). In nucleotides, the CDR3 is TGTGCCAGCAGTCCCGGGACACCCTACGGGAGAGAGACCCAGTACTTC. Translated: CASSPGTPYGRETQYF.

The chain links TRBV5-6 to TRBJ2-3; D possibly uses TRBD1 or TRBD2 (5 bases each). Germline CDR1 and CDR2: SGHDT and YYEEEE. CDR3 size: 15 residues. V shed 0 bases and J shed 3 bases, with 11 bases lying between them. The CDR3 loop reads CASSLAIGETDTQYF. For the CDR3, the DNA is TGTGCCAGCAGCTTGGCCATAGGGGAGACAGATACGCAGTATTTT.

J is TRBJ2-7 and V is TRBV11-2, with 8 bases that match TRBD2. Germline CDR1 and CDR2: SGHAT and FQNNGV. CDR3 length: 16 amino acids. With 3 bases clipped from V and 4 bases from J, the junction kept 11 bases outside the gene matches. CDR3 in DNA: TGTGCCAGCAGCTTCTGGGAGCGGGAGCTTTTGTACGAGCAGTACTTC. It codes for CASSFWERELLYEQYF.